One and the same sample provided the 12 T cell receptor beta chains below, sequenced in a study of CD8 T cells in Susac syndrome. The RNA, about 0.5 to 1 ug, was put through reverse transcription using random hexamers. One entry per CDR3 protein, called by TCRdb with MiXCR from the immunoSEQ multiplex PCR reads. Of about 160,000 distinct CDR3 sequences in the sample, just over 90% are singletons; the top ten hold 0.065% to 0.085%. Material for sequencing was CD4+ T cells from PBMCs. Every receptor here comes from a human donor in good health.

The CDR3 loop is CASSSQVGGGIPEAFF. CDR3 DNA: TGTGCCAGCAGCTCGCAGGTCGGAGGGGGCATACCTGAAGCTTTCTTT. V is TRBV7-2 and J is TRBJ1-1; 7 nucleotides line up with TRBD1. V shed 4 bases and J 6 bases; nucleotides not matched to a gene: 14. There are 16 residues in the CDR3. Germline lookup yields CDR1 SGHTA and CDR2 FQGNSA.

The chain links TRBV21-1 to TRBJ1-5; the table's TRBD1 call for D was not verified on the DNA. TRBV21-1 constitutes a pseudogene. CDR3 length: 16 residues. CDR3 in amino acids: CASSTAGQGRYQPQHF. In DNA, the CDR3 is TGTGCCAGCAGCACGGCCGGACAGGGGAGGTATCAGCCCCAGCATTTT.

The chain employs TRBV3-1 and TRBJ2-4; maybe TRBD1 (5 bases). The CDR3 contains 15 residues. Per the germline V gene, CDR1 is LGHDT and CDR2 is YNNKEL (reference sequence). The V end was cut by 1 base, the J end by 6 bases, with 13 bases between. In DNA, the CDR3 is TGTGCCAGCAGCCAAGGGGCAGGGCCGGGAAACATTCAGTACTTC. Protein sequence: CASSQGAGPGNIQYF.

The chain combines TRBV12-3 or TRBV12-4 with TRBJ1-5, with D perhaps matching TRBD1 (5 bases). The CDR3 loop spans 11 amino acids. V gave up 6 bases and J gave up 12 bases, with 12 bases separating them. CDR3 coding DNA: TGTGCCAGCAGCAATCAGGGACGCCAGCATTTT. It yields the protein CASSNQGRQHF.

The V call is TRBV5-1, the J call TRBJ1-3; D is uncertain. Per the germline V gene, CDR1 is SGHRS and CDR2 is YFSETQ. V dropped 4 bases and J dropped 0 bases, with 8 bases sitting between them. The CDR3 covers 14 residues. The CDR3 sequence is CASSDGYSGNTIYF. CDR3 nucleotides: TGCGCCAGCAGCGACGGATACTCTGGAAACACCATATATTTT.

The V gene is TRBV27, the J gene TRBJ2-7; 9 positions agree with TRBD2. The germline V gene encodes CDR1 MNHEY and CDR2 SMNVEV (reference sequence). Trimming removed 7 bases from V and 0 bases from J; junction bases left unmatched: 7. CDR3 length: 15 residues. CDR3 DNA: TGTGCCAGCAAACGGATAGCGGGGGACTCCTACGAGCAGTACTTC. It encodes CASKRIAGDSYEQYF.

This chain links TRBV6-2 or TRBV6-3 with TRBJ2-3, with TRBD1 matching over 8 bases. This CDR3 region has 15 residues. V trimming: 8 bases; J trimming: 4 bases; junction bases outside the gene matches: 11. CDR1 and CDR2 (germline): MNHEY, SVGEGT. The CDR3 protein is CASGRDRPIPDTQYF. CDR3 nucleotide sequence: TGTGCCAGCGGCCGGGACAGGCCGATACCAGATACGCAGTATTTT.

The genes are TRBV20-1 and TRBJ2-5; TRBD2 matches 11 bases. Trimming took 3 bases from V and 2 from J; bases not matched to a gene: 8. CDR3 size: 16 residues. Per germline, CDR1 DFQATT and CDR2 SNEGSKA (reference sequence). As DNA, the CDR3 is TGCAGTGCTAGTTCACCTAGCGGGGGGACGCAAGAGACCCAGTACTTC. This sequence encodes CSASSPSGGTQETQYF.

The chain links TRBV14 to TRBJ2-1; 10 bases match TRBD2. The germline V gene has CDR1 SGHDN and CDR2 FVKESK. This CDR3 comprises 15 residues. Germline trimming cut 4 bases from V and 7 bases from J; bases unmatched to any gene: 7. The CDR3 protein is CASSRAGGPGNEQFF. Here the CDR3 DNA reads TGTGCCAGCAGCCGAGCGGGAGGGCCTGGGAATGAGCAGTTCTTC.

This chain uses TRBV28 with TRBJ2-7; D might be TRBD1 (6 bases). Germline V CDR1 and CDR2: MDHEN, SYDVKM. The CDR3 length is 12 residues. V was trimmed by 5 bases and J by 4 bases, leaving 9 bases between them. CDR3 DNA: TGTGCCAGCAGTCGCACAGGGTACGAGCAGTACTTC. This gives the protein CASSRTGYEQYF.

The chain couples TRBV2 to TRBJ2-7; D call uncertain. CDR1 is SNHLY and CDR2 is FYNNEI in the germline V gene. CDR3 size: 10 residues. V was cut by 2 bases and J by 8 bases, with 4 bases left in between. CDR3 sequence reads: CASSEIQQYF. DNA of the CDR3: TGTGCCAGCAGTGAAATTCAGCAGTACTTC.

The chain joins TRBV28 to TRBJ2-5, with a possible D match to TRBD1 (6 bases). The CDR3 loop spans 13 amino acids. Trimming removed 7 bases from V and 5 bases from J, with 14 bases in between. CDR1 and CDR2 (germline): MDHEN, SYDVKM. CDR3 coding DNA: TGTGCCAGCACCCTAACAGGGCGGGAGACCCAGTACTTC. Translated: CASTLTGRETQYF.